Given below is one TCR beta chain in context. Its antigen target is currently unknown. There are no base qualities to consult, and no much larger clone falls within one base. V is shortened by 2 bases, J by 4 bases, and the region joining them spans 11 bases. Via the germline V gene, CDR1 is SGHDT and CDR2 YYEEEE. Measured from the cysteine to the phenylalanine, the CDR3 is 14 residues long. Only the CDR3 portion is preserved as DNA: 42 bases, with reading frame beginning at the first base. These data originate in a study of blood T cell repertoires in COVID-19 (TCRdb year 2020). For context, the study as a whole: Samples from collaborators originated in the United States, Italy and Spain and spanned both the acute and convalescent phases of COVID-19. Where available, HLA class I and class II types were taken from metadata supplied by the sample provider and were not determined by assay-based typing. Samples came from the ongoing ImmuneRACE study (first 160 participants) plus 1,254 subjects from 6 global collaborators. The prospective study material was composed of cDNA or gDNA derived from T cells, B-cell-depleted T cells, or PBMCs. The sample metadata nearly always contained a de-identified subject ID, COVID-19 status, age in years and sex. The dataset comprised deeply sampled blood TCRbeta repertoires from subjects exposed to, actively infected with, or recovered from COVID-19. The repertoires were released in a freely available public database meant as a resource for research on the immune response to SARS-CoV-2.

Overall study results and their limits: Clinical and demographic metadata were provided uncurated, with the amount varying by source and participant.

The immunoSEQ Assay, a bias-controlled multiplex PCR, was used to amplify TCRbeta CDR3 regions from genomic DNA. In the authors' own workflow: The number of nucleated cells in each sample was estimated from the amplification of reference gene primers within the assay. Sequence reads were collapsed and filtered to measure the absolute abundance of every unique TCRbeta CDR3 rearrangement. For each sample, productive Simpson clonality was calculated as the square root of Simpson's diversity index over productive rearrangements. Entries here come from immuneACCESS through TCRdb and include only in-frame sequences with V and J called. Some clones fail to appear in such tables; in the studies checked, an unresolved V gene covers under half of the shortfall, and the cause of the remainder is unknown. V and J calls and clone size are copied from that table; D and trimming were computed from the DNA. This sample is represented by 55,000 to 65,000 clones; about nine tenths of them were singletons. The ten largest clones add up to approximately 14% of the sample.

Whole blood was collected in K2EDTA tubes by collaborating institutions according to the institutions' own protocols. For TCRbeta analysis, collaborator samples were shipped as frozen whole blood, as isolated PBMCs, or as DNA extracted from either sample type. The sequence was obtained from a woman aged 55-75 years with active COVID-19. This chain joins TRBV5-6 to TRBJ2-3, and perhaps TRBD2 as D gene, on 6 matching bases. The sequencing sample was made of peripheral blood. The DNA reads as follows: TGTGCCAGCAGCTTACGACTAGGGGCAGATACGCAGTATTTT. This gives the protein CASSLRLGADTQYF.